Shown below are 28 T cell receptor beta chains from a single sample sequenced in a study of T cells after yellow fever vaccination. TCRdb passed the 5' RACE reads through MiXCR, listing each CDR3 protein once. The sample lists 300,000 to 450,000 distinct CDR3 sequences; 6.2% were seen once. The specimen was PBMCs, collected 5 days after the yellow fever booster vaccination. These receptors were obtained from a man aged 25-45 years who received the YFV17D yellow fever vaccine.

The V gene is TRBV3-1, the J gene TRBJ2-1; 7 positions match TRBD2. The J segment lost 13 bases and the V segment lost 11 bases, leaving 23 bases of the junction unmatched. CDR1 is LGHDT, CDR2 YNNKEL, per germline (reference sequence). CDR3 length equals 15 residues. The DNA of the CDR3 is TGTGCCTGCACCCAAGAATCCGGACTAGAACGGAAACAGTTCTTC. Its protein product is CACTQESGLERKQFF.

This clonotype was seen many times. The chain combines TRBV6-1 with TRBJ2-7, with TRBD2 matching over 14 bases. After removal of 5 bases from V and 3 bases from J, the junction contained 12 bases not matched to a gene. Per the germline V gene, CDR1 is MNHNS and CDR2 is SASEGT. CDR3 size: 18 residues. CDR3 region: CASSTAGTSGSFHYEQYF. The CDR3 region has the DNA TGTGCCAGCAGTACGGCCGGGACTAGCGGGAGTTTTCACTACGAGCAGTACTTC.

Only a few counts were recorded for this clonotype. This chain links TRBV30 with TRBJ1-5; 7 positions agree with TRBD1. This CDR3 has 14 residues. Germline V lookup: CDR1 GTSNPN, CDR2 SVGIG (reference sequence). J lost 5 bases, V lost 1 base, and 5 bases had no gene match. This chain's CDR3 is CAWSGRDSYQPQHF. DNA for the CDR3: TGTGCCTGGAGTGGCCGGGACAGCTATCAGCCCCAGCATTTT.

The chain combines TRBV6-1 with TRBJ2-7; D is undetermined. CDR1 is MNHNS and CDR2 is SASEGT in the germline V gene. This CDR3 has 17 residues. V lost 6 bases and J 0 bases, leaving 21 bases between the germline ends. This CDR3 is CASRASPSLGPSYEQYF. CDR3 DNA: TGTGCCAGCAGGGCGTCCCCGTCCCTAGGGCCCTCCTACGAGCAGTACTTC.

This clonotype was detected many times. V gene TRBV11-2 combines with J gene TRBJ1-1; the D gene is possibly TRBD1 (5 bases). CDR1 and CDR2 from the germline V gene are SGHAT and FQNNGV. This CDR3 has 13 residues. V was cut by 3 bases and J by 8 bases, with 13 bases left in between. The CDR3: CASSLGTPGEAFF. For the CDR3, the DNA is TGTGCCAGCAGCTTGGGGACCCCGGGGGAAGCTTTCTTT.

J is TRBJ2-5 and V is TRBV7-2; possibly TRBD1 for D (5 bases). With 4 bases removed from V and 4 bases from J, the gap between germline ends came to 10 bases. The germline V gene encodes CDR1 SGHTA and CDR2 FQGNSA. This CDR3 has 13 residues. CDR3 coding DNA: TGTGCCAGCAGCTCAGGGAATCGAGAGACCCAGTACTTC. Translation: CASSSGNRETQYF.

There are a few counts of this clonotype. In DNA form, the CDR3 reads TGTGCCAGCAGCTCCGCGGGGGGGCTAGCTCAAGGGGAGCTGTTTTTT. Protein product: CASSSAGGLAQGELFF. The chain has TRBV9 and TRBJ2-2; 9 bases agree with TRBD2. The CDR3 is made up of 16 amino acids. Trimming at V came to 4 bases and at J to 8 bases, leaving 12 bases not matched to a gene. From germline, CDR1 is SGDLS and CDR2 YYNGEE.

This clonotype came up a few times. The V and J genes are TRBV6-5 and TRBJ2-7; 10 bases line up with TRBD1. From germline, CDR1 is MNHEY and CDR2 SVGAGI. V shed 5 bases and J 2 bases; nucleotides not matched to a gene: 6. The CDR3 length is 15 residues. This chain's CDR3 is CASSHAGQGTYEQYF. For the CDR3, the DNA is TGTGCCAGCAGTCACGCGGGACAGGGGACCTACGAGCAGTACTTC.

The table lists this clonotype with a few counts. V and J are TRBV5-4 and TRBJ2-6, with 7 bases matching TRBD1. Germline CDR1 SGHNT, CDR2 YYREEE (reference sequence). The CDR3 covers 20 residues. V was pared by 3 bases and J by 2 bases, with 17 bases of the junction left unmatched. The CDR3 is CASSSLWSETGKTGANVLTF. In DNA form, the CDR3 reads TGTGCCAGCAGCTCATTATGGTCGGAGACAGGGAAGACTGGGGCCAACGTCCTGACTTTC.

This chain's CDR3 is CATSRDGGVQNEQFF. The CDR3 nucleotides are TGTGCCACCAGCAGAGATGGAGGTGTCCAGAATGAGCAGTTCTTC. This rearrangement joins TRBV15 to TRBJ2-1, with D possibly being TRBD2 (5 bases). This CDR3 spans 15 amino acids. CDR1 and CDR2 (germline): LNHNV, YYDKDF (reference sequence). V lost 0 bases to trimming and J lost 7 bases, with 13 bases between them.

J is TRBJ2-3 and V is TRBV4-3; TRBD2 aligns across 7 bases. The ends lost 1 base at V and 1 base at J; junction bases unmatched: 5. This CDR3 has 16 residues. The V gene's germline CDR1 is LGHNA and CDR2 YSLEER. In DNA, the CDR3 is TGCGCCAGCAGCCAAGTCTCAGCGGGACGCACAGATACGCAGTATTTT. Translation gives CASSQVSAGRTDTQYF.

V and J are TRBV5-1 and TRBJ2-2, with D possibly TRBD1 on 6 matching bases. The CDR3 extends over 15 amino acids. Germline V lookup: CDR1 SGHRS, CDR2 YFSETQ. V lost 3 bases to trimming and J lost 4 bases, with 13 bases between them. CDR3 residues: CASSYIQGFTGELFF. Written as DNA, the CDR3 is TGCGCCAGCAGCTACATACAGGGTTTCACCGGGGAGCTGTTTTTT.

Only a few counts were recorded for this clonotype. The rearrangement links TRBV2 to TRBJ1-1; D may be TRBD1 (6 bases). Germline-derived CDR1 and CDR2 are SNHLY and FYNNEI. CDR3 length: 13 amino acids. V lost 7 bases and J 3 bases, leaving 12 bases between the germline ends. DNA for the CDR3: TGTGCCAGCATATCACAGGGCCACACTGAAGCTTTCTTT. It is translated as CASISQGHTEAFF. Complete variable domain (other parts from reference TRBV2 and TRBJ1-1): EPEVTQTPSHQVTQMGQEVILRCVPISNHLYFYWYRQILGQKVEFLVSFYNNEISEKSEIFDDQFSVERPDGSNFTLKIRSTKLEDSAMYFCASISQGHTEAFFGQGTRLTVV.

Many counts were recorded for this clonotype. The chain joins TRBV7-3 to TRBJ2-1; TRBD1 agrees at 7 bases. Trimming cost V 4 bases and J 4 bases; bases outside gene matches: 10. This CDR3 is 16 amino acids long. The germline V gene encodes CDR1 SGHTA and CDR2 FQGTGA. This CDR3 is CASSSLPGQKYNEQFF. As DNA, the CDR3 is TGTGCCAGCAGCTCCCTCCCGGGACAGAAATACAATGAGCAGTTCTTC.

This clonotype occurred many times. V gene TRBV3-1 combines with J gene TRBJ2-1; TRBD2 might be the D (6 bases). The germline V gene has CDR1 LGHDT and CDR2 YNNKEL (reference sequence). Deletions cut 1 base from V and 7 bases from J, with 26 bases between. The CDR3 runs 19 residues. DNA of the CDR3: TGTGCCAGCAGCCAAGGGCTCACCGGGAGACCCACCTTACTAAATGAGCAGTTCTTC. This codes for CASSQGLTGRPTLLNEQFF.

The chain is built from TRBV7-2 and TRBJ2-5; D not resolved. The V gene lost 6 bases and the J gene lost 5 bases, with 7 bases spanning the gap. This CDR3 spans 11 amino acids. Germline values: CDR1 SGHTA, CDR2 FQGNSA. This CDR3 reads CASRLSETQYF. The CDR3 DNA is TGTGCCAGCAGGCTCTCTGAGACCCAGTACTTC.

This chain connects TRBV11-2 to TRBJ2-2; 8 bases align to TRBD2. V dropped 2 bases and J dropped 5; count of bases not matched to a gene: 7. Germline V gene lookup returns CDR1 SGHAT and CDR2 FQNNGV. The CDR3 loop spans 16 amino acids. DNA for the CDR3: TGTGCCAGCAGCTTACCCAGCGGGAGAAAGACCGGGGAGCTGTTTTTT. Its translation is CASSLPSGRKTGELFF.

The genes are TRBV20-1 and TRBJ2-5, with 10 nucleotides matching TRBD2. The germline V gene encodes CDR1 DFQATT and CDR2 SNEGSKA (reference sequence). The CDR3 covers 14 residues. Trimming cost V 4 bases and J 3 bases; bases outside gene matches: 5. The CDR3 nucleotides are TGCAGTGCTACCCTAGCGGGAGTGGAAGAGACCCAGTACTTC. This gives the protein CSATLAGVEETQYF.

This clonotype occurred a few times. The chain has TRBV27 and TRBJ2-7; no firm D call. The V and J ends lost 8 bases and 6 bases respectively, with 26 bases between them. The V gene's germline CDR1 is MNHEY and CDR2 SMNVEV (reference sequence). The CDR3 is 16 amino acids. The chain's CDR3 is CASCPKNGRLVCEQYF. DNA for the CDR3: TGTGCCAGCTGCCCCAAGAACGGGCGGTTGGTATGCGAGCAGTACTTC.

Only a few counts were recorded for this clonotype. The V gene is TRBV7-2, the J gene TRBJ2-5, with D possibly matching TRBD1 (6 bases). V lost 4 bases and J 5 bases, leaving 17 bases between the germline ends. Germline V lookup: CDR1 SGHTA, CDR2 FQGNSA. This CDR3 region has 15 residues. The CDR3 protein is CASSSATGPRETQYF. CDR3 in DNA: TGTGCCAGCAGCTCTGCCACAGGGCCTCGGGAGACCCAGTACTTC. Full variable domain (rest looked up from reference TRBV7-2 and TRBJ2-5): GAGVSQSPSNKVTEKGKDVELRCDPISGHTALYWYRQSLGQGLEFLIYFQGNSAPDKSGLPSDRFSAERTGGSVSTLTIQRTQQEDSAVYLCASSSATGPRETQYFGPGTRLLVL.

This clonotype has only a few counts. The chain links TRBV7-9 to TRBJ2-2; D unclear. Germline V CDR1 and CDR2: SEHNR, FQNEAQ (reference sequence). Deletions cut 4 bases from V and 4 bases from J, with 13 bases between. The CDR3 totals 15 residues. The CDR3, as DNA: TGTGCCAGCAGCTCGGGCCTCGCTATCACCGGGGAGCTGTTTTTT. Its protein product is CASSSGLAITGELFF.

This rearrangement joins TRBV24-1 to TRBJ2-1; 9 positions agree with TRBD2. The CDR3 covers 15 residues. Germline lookup yields CDR1 KGHDR and CDR2 SFDVKD. Trimming at V came to 4 bases and at J to 9 bases, leaving 9 bases not matched to a gene. This CDR3 reads CATSESGGRAGEQFF. CDR3 nucleotides: TGTGCCACCAGTGAAAGCGGCGGGAGGGCTGGTGAGCAGTTCTTC.

This clonotype was found a few times. The genes are TRBV29-1 and TRBJ2-1, with 9 nucleotides matching TRBD2. V was pared by 7 bases and J by 0 bases, with 10 bases of the junction left unmatched. The CDR3 consists of 16 residues. Germline CDR1 and CDR2: SQVTM and ANQGSEA. The CDR3 here is CSGEIAGATSYNEQFF. CDR3 nucleotide sequence: TGCAGCGGGGAAATAGCGGGAGCTACCTCCTACAATGAGCAGTTCTTC.

In its sample, this clonotype was seen many times. Here the CDR3 DNA reads TGTGCCAGCAGCCCAGATCGGGGCTCCTACAATGAGCAGTTCTTC. Translating it yields CASSPDRGSYNEQFF. V and J are TRBV7-2 and TRBJ2-1, with a tentative D call TRBD2 (5 bases). CDR1 SGHTA and CDR2 FQGNSA come from the germline V gene. This CDR3 is 15 amino acids long. V gave up 5 bases and J gave up 0 bases, with 11 bases separating them.

The gene calls are TRBV2 and TRBJ1-5; TRBD1 matches 10 bases. The CDR3 is 15 residues long. CDR1 and CDR2 (germline): SNHLY, FYNNEI. V lost 5 bases, J lost 0 bases, and 1 base stayed unmatched. The CDR3 bases are TGTGCCAGCAGTTGGGACAGGGGTAGCAATCAGCCCCAGCATTTT. Protein: CASSWDRGSNQPQHF.

In its sample, this clonotype was seen many times. The rearrangement uses TRBV5-6 and TRBJ2-7; TRBD2 matches at 10 bases. Unmatched junction bases numbered 7, after V lost 3 bases and J lost 7 bases. CDR1 and CDR2 from the germline V gene are SGHDT and YYEEEE. The CDR3 spans 14 residues. The CDR3 DNA reads TGTGCCAGCAGCTCCCTAGCGGGAGCGAGAGAGCAGTACTTC. Its translation: CASSSLAGAREQYF.

Ten or more counts support this clonotype. The chain links TRBV12-3 or TRBV12-4 to TRBJ2-1, with 10 bases matching TRBD2. The CDR3 extends over 11 amino acids. V shed 4 bases and J 12 bases; nucleotides not matched to a gene: 0. The CDR3 reads CASSSSGRQFF. The CDR3 DNA reads as TGTGCCAGCAGTTCTAGCGGGAGGCAGTTCTTC.

This clonotype was seen a handful of times. The CDR3 sequence is CASSSQGRDSPLHF. CDR3 nucleotides: TGTGCCAGCAGCTCACAGGGGCGGGATTCACCCCTCCACTTT. This chain joins TRBV11-2 and TRBJ1-6, with 7 bases identical to TRBD1. CDR1 and CDR2 (germline): SGHAT, FQNNGV. With V trimmed by 4 bases and J by 8 bases, 5 bases remained unmatched. This CDR3 has 14 amino acids. Filled out from reference TRBV11-2 and TRBJ1-6, the complete variable domain reads EAGVAQSPRYKIIEKRQSVAFWCNPISGHATLYWYQQILGQGPKLLIQFQNNGVVDDSQLPKDRFSAERLKGVDSTLKIQPAKLEDSAVYLCASSSQGRDSPLHFGNGTRLTVT.